These T cell receptor beta chains were read from a single sample in a study of CD8 T cells in ankylosing spondylitis. TCRdb redid the calling of the 5' RACE reads with MiXCR, one entry per CDR3 protein. The table shows about 800,000 distinct CDR3 sequences, with over 9.5% occurring only once. What was sequenced was blood, either unsorted or a sorted T cell fraction (not recorded which). The receptors originated from a male donor with ankylosing spondylitis. Each CDR3 is given with its conserved first and last residue. The D gene is left open where the match is weak. The listing skips clone size in some rows; elsewhere it reads once, few, many or a size class.

j_gene	abundance	v_gene	d_gene	CDR3aa	CDR3nt
TRBJ1-2	NA	TRBV7-6	NA	CASSLMAVANYGYTF	TGTGCCAGCAGCTTAATGGCGGTTGCTAACTATGGCTACACCTTC
TRBJ2-2	NA	TRBV5-1	NA	CASSPGSANTGELFF	TGCGCCAGCAGCCCGGGTTCCGCGAACACCGGGGAGCTGTTTTTT
TRBJ2-7	NA	TRBV20-1	TRBD1	CSARDPRQGYEQYF	TGCAGTGCTAGAGATCCCCGACAGGGCTACGAGCAGTACTTC
TRBJ2-1	many	TRBV5-1	TRBD2	CASSVTSGSSSYNEQFF	TGCGCCAGCAGCGTAACTAGCGGGAGTTCGTCCTACAATGAGCAGTTCTTC
TRBJ2-7	many	TRBV29-1	TRBD1	CSVGRTGGLDEQYF	TGCAGCGTTGGAAGGACAGGGGGCCTGGACGAGCAGTACTTC
TRBJ2-2	NA	TRBV14	NA	CASRDSRDVPGELFF	TGTGCCAGCAGGGACTCTCGAGATGTACCCGGGGAGCTGTTTTTT
TRBJ2-6	few	TRBV4-3	NA	CASSQEQPLEVNVLTF	TGCGCCAGCAGCCAAGAACAACCTCTTGAGGTCAACGTCCTGACTTTC
TRBJ2-3	NA	TRBV20-1	NA	CSARDLGPRDTQYF	TGCAGTGCTAGAGATCTAGGGCCGCGAGATACGCAGTATTTT
TRBJ2-7	few	TRBV2	NA	CASRVRTRIGEQYF	TGTGCCAGCAGGGTCCGAACGCGAATAGGCGAGCAGTACTTC
TRBJ2-2	many	TRBV2	TRBD2	CASSSPTSPNTGELFF	TGTGCCAGCAGTTCGCCGACTAGCCCCAACACCGGGGAGCTGTTTTTT
TRBJ1-1	many	TRBV20-1	NA	CSARKKNTEAFF	TGCAGTGCTAGAAAAAAGAACACTGAAGCTTTCTTT
TRBJ1-1	many	TRBV5-1	NA	CASSKDSLNTEAFF	TGCGCCAGCAGCAAGGACAGCTTGAACACTGAAGCTTTCTTT
TRBJ2-1	many	TRBV20-1	NA	CSARRGFYDEQFF	TGCAGTGCTAGAAGGGGTTTCTACGATGAGCAGTTCTTC
TRBJ2-3	NA	TRBV7-9	NA	CASTLDFGDTQYF	TGTGCCAGCACCCTTGACTTTGGAGATACGCAGTATTTT
TRBJ1-5	many	TRBV12-3/TRBV12-4	NA	CASSTGGNQPQHF	TGTGCCAGCAGTACGGGGGGCAATCAGCCCCAGCATTTT
TRBJ2-2	few	TRBV7-3	TRBD1	CASSRDRDSGELFF	TGTGCCAGCAGCCGGGACAGGGACTCCGGGGAGCTGTTTTTT
TRBJ1-1	few	TRBV7-2	NA	CASSFGPLSTEAFF	TGTGCCAGCAGCTTCGGACCCTTATCCACTGAAGCTTTCTTT
TRBJ2-1	many	TRBV5-1	TRBD2	CASSWGTSGNEQFF	TGCGCCAGCAGCTGGGGGACTAGCGGGAATGAGCAGTTCTTC
TRBJ1-4	NA	TRBV6-1	NA	CASSILPDPVGKLFF	TGTGCCAGCAGTATCCTCCCCGACCCGGTCGGGAAACTGTTTTTT
TRBJ2-7	few	TRBV28	TRBD1	CASSLWGRGRREEQYF	TGTGCCAGCAGTTTATGGGGCAGGGGGCGCCGAGAAGAGCAGTACTTC
TRBJ1-5	NA	TRBV27	TRBD1	CASSHRGLRDQPQHF	TGTGCCAGCAGCCACAGGGGGCTAAGGGATCAGCCCCAGCATTTT
TRBJ2-5	few	TRBV20-1	NA	CSAGVGQETQYF	TGCAGTGCCGGGGTGGGACAAGAGACCCAGTACTTC
TRBJ2-7	NA	TRBV6-4	TRBD2	CASGPGLAGVSYEQYF	TGTGCCAGCGGTCCGGGACTAGCGGGAGTCTCCTACGAGCAGTACTTC
TRBJ2-2	NA	TRBV3-1	NA	CASSRGRPGELFF	TGTGCCAGCAGCCGTGGTCGCCCCGGGGAGCTGTTTTTT
TRBJ1-1	NA	TRBV12-3/TRBV12-4	NA	CASIAGAPEAFF	TGTGCCAGCATCGCCGGGGCCCCCGAGGCTTTCTTT
TRBJ2-7	NA	TRBV28	TRBD1	CASRSGTGVLEQYF	TGTGCCAGCAGATCCGGGACAGGGGTGCTCGAGCAGTACTTC
TRBJ2-1	NA	TRBV24-1	NA	CATSDRQGGVYEQFF	TGTGCCACCAGTGATCGACAGGGCGGGGTATATGAGCAGTTCTTC
TRBJ1-1	few	TRBV12-3/TRBV12-4	NA	CASRPESYNTEAFF	TGTGCCAGCAGGCCCGAATCATATAACACTGAAGCTTTCTTT
TRBJ2-5	few	TRBV6-5	NA	CASSNRPEAQYF	TGTGCCAGCAGTAACCGACCTGAGGCCCAGTACTTC
TRBJ1-5	NA	TRBV5-6	NA	CASSSRAADQPQHF	TGTGCCAGCAGCTCGAGGGCAGCTGATCAGCCCCAGCATTTT
TRBJ2-3	many	TRBV20-1	NA	CSAVMPTTDTQYF	TGCAGTGCTGTCATGCCAACCACAGATACGCAGTATTTT
TRBJ2-6	NA	TRBV6-1	TRBD1	CASSEDRTGANVLTF	TGTGCCAGCAGTGAGGACAGGACAGGGGCCAACGTCCTGACTTTC
TRBJ1-4	NA	TRBV7-2	NA	CASSLDVWGAEKLFF	TGTGCCAGCAGCTTAGATGTTTGGGGGGCTGAAAAACTGTTTTTT
TRBJ1-6	few	TRBV7-9	TRBD1	CASGQGDYNSPLHF	TGTGCCAGCGGACAGGGGGACTATAATTCACCCCTCCACTTT
TRBJ2-7	few	TRBV20-1	TRBD1	CSAREGQGYEQYF	TGCAGTGCTAGAGAGGGACAGGGCTACGAGCAGTACTTC
TRBJ2-6	NA	TRBV12-3/TRBV12-4	TRBD1	CATEPLPGQGTGANVLTF	TGTGCCACCGAACCCCTTCCGGGACAGGGGACTGGGGCCAACGTCCTGACTTTC
TRBJ2-1	NA	TRBV5-5	NA	CASSSSLTLSYNEQFF	TGTGCCAGCAGCTCATCGTTAACCCTCTCCTACAATGAGCAGTTCTTC
TRBJ1-1	NA	TRBV5-6	NA	CASGPGFPCEAFF	TGTGCCAGCGGCCCCGGGTTCCCCTGCGAAGCTTTCTTT
TRBJ2-3	few	TRBV4-2	TRBD2	CASSQGSGTITDTQYF	TGTGCCAGCAGCCAAGGTTCCGGGACTATCACAGATACGCAGTATTTT
TRBJ2-5	few	TRBV29-1	TRBD2	CSVENASGRRKWETQYF	TGCAGCGTTGAAAATGCTAGCGGGAGAAGGAAGTGGGAGACCCAGTACTTC
TRBJ1-1	NA	TRBV18	NA	CASSPTAREAEAFF	TGTGCCAGCTCACCCACCGCCCGGGAGGCTGAAGCTTTCTTT
TRBJ2-7	few	TRBV9	NA	CASGWSPLGEQYF	TGTGCCAGTGGGTGGTCTCCTCTCGGCGAGCAGTACTTC
TRBJ2-3	few	TRBV7-8	NA	CASSPSGNTQYF	TGTGCCAGCAGCCCTTCGGGGAATACGCAGTATTTT
TRBJ1-1	NA	TRBV4-1	TRBD1	CASSQDQGARTEAFF	TGCGCCAGCAGCCAAGATCAGGGGGCGCGTACTGAAGCTTTCTTT
TRBJ2-3	NA	TRBV14	TRBD1	CASSHRDRLSTDTQYF	TGTGCCAGCAGCCATCGGGACAGACTAAGCACAGATACGCAGTATTTT
TRBJ2-1	many	TRBV5-1	NA	CASSFAGASSYNEQFF	TGCGCCAGCAGCTTTGCGGGGGCCAGCTCCTACAATGAGCAGTTCTTC
TRBJ1-2	NA	TRBV6-2/TRBV6-3	NA	CASSRQLANYGYTF	TGTGCCAGCAGTCGACAGCTAGCTAACTATGGCTACACCTTC
TRBJ1-6	NA	TRBV27	NA	CASSLRGEGSPLHF	TGTGCCAGCAGTTTAAGGGGGGAGGGATCACCCCTCCACTTT
TRBJ2-3	few	TRBV27	NA	CASKGRTDTQYF	TGTGCCAGCAAGGGGAGGACAGATACGCAGTATTTT
TRBJ1-5	many	TRBV18	NA	CASSPNEVGQPQHF	TGTGCCAGCTCCCCAAACGAGGTAGGGCAGCCCCAGCATTTT
TRBJ2-1	NA	TRBV5-1	TRBD1	CASSRTGSPLYGQFF	TGCGCCAGCAGCCGGACAGGATCCCCACTATATGGGCAGTTCTTC
TRBJ1-4	NA	TRBV7-2	TRBD1	CASSHRQGYEKLFF	TGTGCCAGCAGCCACCGACAGGGCTATGAAAAACTGTTTTTT
TRBJ2-5	NA	TRBV2	NA	CASSWQYGLRETQYF	TGTGCCAGCAGTTGGCAGTATGGGCTCCGAGAGACCCAGTACTTC
TRBJ1-2	NA	TRBV6-1	NA	CASKILQGGTYGYTF	TGTGCCAGCAAAATCTTACAGGGAGGCACCTATGGCTACACCTTC